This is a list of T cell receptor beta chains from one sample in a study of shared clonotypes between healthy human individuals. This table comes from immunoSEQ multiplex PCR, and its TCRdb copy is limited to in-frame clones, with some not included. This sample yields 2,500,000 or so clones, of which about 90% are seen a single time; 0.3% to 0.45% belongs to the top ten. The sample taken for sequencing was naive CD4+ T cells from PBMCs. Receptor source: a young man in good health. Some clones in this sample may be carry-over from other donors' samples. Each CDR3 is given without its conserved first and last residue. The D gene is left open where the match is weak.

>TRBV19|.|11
ASTGRLYNEQF
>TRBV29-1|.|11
SVLEDPYNEQF
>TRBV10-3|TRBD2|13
AISDLADDTDTQY
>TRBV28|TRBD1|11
ASSWTGGRGYT
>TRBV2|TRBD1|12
ASGADRAFSEQY
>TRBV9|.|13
ASSVEGVRTDTQY
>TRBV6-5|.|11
AIRPEGTDTQY
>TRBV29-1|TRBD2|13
SAGTSGRSQETQY
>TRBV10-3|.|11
AIMGREGNTIY
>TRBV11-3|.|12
ASSLGLSTDTQY
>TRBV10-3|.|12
AISAGSGIWEQY
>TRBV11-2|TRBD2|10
ASSRVGGGEF
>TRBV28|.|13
ASSLGSSGANVLT
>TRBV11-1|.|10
ASSFSGTEAF
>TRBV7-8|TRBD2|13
ASSSGGGTKNIQY
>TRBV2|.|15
ASREGGGGPNTGELF
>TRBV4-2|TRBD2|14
ASSQGAGDYTGELF
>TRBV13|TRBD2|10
ASSGGIGEQY
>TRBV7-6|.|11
ASSPGTSYEQY
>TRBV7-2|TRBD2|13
ASSLLAGGTYEQY
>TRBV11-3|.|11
ASSLHGQNIQY
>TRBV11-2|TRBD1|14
ASSLDLDRGPSPLH
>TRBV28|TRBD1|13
ASSGPTGGEGEAF
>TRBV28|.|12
ASSFEQSNQPQH
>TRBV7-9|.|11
ASTRPSVEKLF
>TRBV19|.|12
ASTASRSGNTIY
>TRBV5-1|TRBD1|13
ASSFVTGGANGYT
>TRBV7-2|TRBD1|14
ASSLGPTGVGETQY
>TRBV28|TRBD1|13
ASSSTGDGRTEAF